Listed here are 30 T cell receptor beta chains from one sample, sequenced in a study of cytomegalovirus exposure and HLA in healthy donors. PCR used 60 Vbeta primers and 13 Jbeta primers. Assay: immunoSEQ multiplex PCR; the TCRdb copy retains only in-frame clones and omits some. The table records 140,000 to 150,000 clones, 80% of them present only once. The material sequenced was PBMCs. These receptors were obtained from a man aged 35-49 years in good health and CMV-seronegative.

The chain is built from TRBV7-2 and TRBJ2-7; TRBD2 aligns across 9 bases. Per the germline V gene, CDR1 is SGHTA and CDR2 is FQGNSA. This CDR3 contains 14 residues. With V trimmed by 3 bases and J by 6 bases, 6 bases remained unmatched. The DNA of the CDR3 is TGTGCCAGCAGCTTCCTGGGCGGGGGGGTCGAGCAGTACTTC. Its protein is CASSFLGGGVEQYF.

The genes are TRBV7-2 and TRBJ1-5; TRBD1 agrees at 7 bases. Germline CDR1 is SGHTA and CDR2 is FQGNSA. After removal of 1 base from V and 2 bases from J, the junction contained 5 bases not matched to a gene. This CDR3 contains 16 residues. This CDR3 is CASSLVSGGRNQPQHF. The CDR3, as DNA: TGTGCCAGCAGCTTAGTCTCAGGGGGGCGCAATCAGCCCCAGCATTTT.

V gene TRBV19 combines with J gene TRBJ2-3; 10 nucleotides agree with TRBD2. With V trimmed by 1 base and J by 0 bases, 1 base remained unmatched. CDR3 length: 16 amino acids. Germline V gene lookup returns CDR1 LNHDA and CDR2 SQIVND (reference sequence). The CDR3 sequence: CASSIASGGSTDTQYF. For the CDR3, the DNA is TGTGCCAGTAGTATAGCTAGCGGGGGTAGCACAGATACGCAGTATTTT.

The CDR3 DNA reads TGTGCTAGTGGTCCAGACAGTCAAGAGACCCAGTACTTC. As protein: CASGPDSQETQYF. V is TRBV12-5 and J is TRBJ2-5; D might be TRBD1 (5 bases). The CDR3 covers 13 residues. CDR1 is LGHNT, CDR2 FRNRAP, per germline. Trimming removed 5 bases at V and 2 bases at J, with 9 bases between.

This sequence joins TRBV14 and TRBJ2-1; 10 bases line up with TRBD2. This CDR3 is 14 amino acids long. The germline V gene has CDR1 SGHDN and CDR2 FVKESK. V dropped 1 base and J dropped 16; count of bases not matched to a gene: 10. The CDR3 loop is CASSQASGGASAFF. The CDR3 region has the DNA TGTGCCAGCAGCCAAGCGAGCGGGGGGGCCTCTGCTTTCTTC.

J is TRBJ2-6 and V is TRBV27; 11 bases are shared with TRBD2. CDR1 is MNHEY, CDR2 SMNVEV, per germline (reference sequence). After removal of 6 bases from V and 4 bases from J, the junction contained 8 bases not matched to a gene. The CDR3 runs to 17 residues. CDR3 loop: CASSGLAGPSGANVLTF. CDR3 in DNA: TGTGCCAGCAGCGGACTAGCGGGTCCCTCCGGGGCCAACGTCCTGACTTTC.

V gene TRBV6-5 combines with J gene TRBJ2-7, with D unclear. Germline V CDR1 and CDR2: MNHEY, SVGAGI. The CDR3 consists of 12 residues. V lost 5 bases and J 3 bases, leaving 8 bases between the germline ends. The CDR3 loop reads CASSQNNYEQYF. CDR3 sequence (DNA): TGTGCCAGCAGTCAGAATAACTACGAGCAGTACTTC.

The chain links TRBV5-1 to TRBJ2-3, with 9 positions matching TRBD2. The trim removed 3 bases at V and 4 bases at J, leaving 6 bases unmatched. CDR1 is SGHRS, CDR2 YFSETQ, per germline. This CDR3 region has 15 residues. CDR3 sequence: CASSSSAGGADTQYF. The CDR3 DNA follows: TGCGCCAGCAGCTCCTCAGCGGGGGGCGCAGATACGCAGTATTTT.

The chain is built from TRBV7-9 and TRBJ2-5; TRBD2 matches at 13 bases. This CDR3 spans 16 amino acids. Germline V gene lookup returns CDR1 SEHNR and CDR2 FQNEAQ (reference sequence). J lost 3 bases, V lost 5 bases, and 6 bases had no gene match. Here the CDR3 DNA reads TGTGCCAGCAGCCCCCCACTAGCGGGGGGGGAAGAGACCCAGTACTTC. This encodes CASSPPLAGGEETQYF.

The chain uses TRBV5-1 and TRBJ2-7, with 9 bases that match TRBD1. This CDR3 has 15 amino acids. The J segment lost 7 bases and the V segment lost 4 bases, leaving 12 bases of the junction unmatched. Germline lookup yields CDR1 SGHRS and CDR2 YFSETQ. The CDR3 sequence: CASSRGTGRWREQYF. The DNA for the CDR3 is TGCGCCAGCAGCAGAGGGACAGGGCGTTGGCGGGAGCAGTACTTC.

The chain joins TRBV5-6 to TRBJ2-7; a possible D gene is TRBD2 (7 bases). This CDR3 contains 14 residues. Germline assignment: CDR1 SGHDT and CDR2 YYEEEE. V lost 0 bases to trimming and J lost 4 bases, with 11 bases between them. The DNA of the CDR3 is TGTGCCAGCAGCTTGGGCAGGGGAGGGTACGAGCAGTACTTC. Amino acids: CASSLGRGGYEQYF.

This chain connects TRBV27 to TRBJ2-7, with 9 positions matching TRBD1. CDR1 and CDR2 from the germline V gene are MNHEY and SMNVEV (reference sequence). This CDR3 has 14 residues. V lost 6 bases, J lost 3 bases, and 6 bases stayed unmatched. CDR3 amino acids: CASSDRGGYYEQYF. The DNA of the CDR3 is TGTGCCAGCAGCGACAGGGGGGGGTACTACGAGCAGTACTTC.

The chain is built from TRBV6-6 and TRBJ1-2; D ambiguous. Between the trimmed V and J ends, which lost 6 bases and 1 base, there was a span of 18 bases. This CDR3 has 16 residues. The V gene's germline CDR1 is MNHNY and CDR2 SVGAGI (reference sequence). The CDR3 nucleotides read TGTGCCAGCAGCCTGGGCACGTTCAGGATTAACTATGGCTACACCTTC. This gives the protein CASSLGTFRINYGYTF.

V usage is TRBV27 and J usage is TRBJ2-5, with 9 bases lining up with TRBD2. Germline V gene lookup returns CDR1 MNHEY and CDR2 SMNVEV (reference sequence). The length of the CDR3 is 16 residues. Trimming removed 0 bases from V and 2 bases from J; junction bases left unmatched: 4. The CDR3 here is CASSLSTAGGQETQYF. CDR3 sequence (DNA): TGTGCCAGCAGTTTATCAACAGCGGGGGGTCAAGAGACCCAGTACTTC.

The chain recombines TRBV6-4 with TRBJ1-5; 9 bases are shared with TRBD1. The germline V gene has CDR1 MRHNA and CDR2 SNTAGT. V lost 2 bases to trimming and J lost 8 bases; unmatched junction nucleotides: 13. This CDR3 has 17 amino acids. CDR3 bases: TGTGCCAGCAGTGACCCCTCCTTAACAGGGGGCGCTGAGCCCCAGCATTTT. Translating it yields CASSDPSLTGGAEPQHF.

The V and J genes are TRBV5-1 and TRBJ2-1; D uncertain. Germline V gene lookup returns CDR1 SGHRS and CDR2 YFSETQ. V lost 6 bases, J lost 0 bases, and 7 bases lay in between. The CDR3 spans 13 residues. CDR3 bases: TGCGCCAGCATGGGCAGCTCCTACAATGAGCAGTTCTTC. This codes for CASMGSSYNEQFF.

This clone has only one observation. The J gene is TRBJ1-1, the V gene TRBV7-2, with TRBD1 as a possible D gene (5 bases). The CDR3 has 13 residues. The V end was cut by 5 bases, the J end by 3 bases, with 10 bases between. Germline CDR1 is SGHTA and CDR2 is FQGNSA. CDR3 coding DNA: TGTGCCAGCAGCCATCAGGGTTACACTGAAGCTTTCTTT. Protein product: CASSHQGYTEAFF.

V and J are TRBV2 and TRBJ2-1; weak D call: TRBD1 (5 bases). CDR1 is SNHLY and CDR2 is FYNNEI in the germline V gene. Trimming left V 2 bases short and J 6 bases short, with 11 bases between. CDR3 size: 14 residues. CDR3 bases: TGTGCCAGCAGTGAAAGGGGAACAGGCAATGAGCAGTTCTTC. It is translated as CASSERGTGNEQFF.

The chain is built from TRBV5-1 and TRBJ1-5; 8 positions agree with TRBD1. This CDR3 is 15 amino acids long. Germline loops: CDR1 SGHRS, CDR2 YFSETQ. V lost 5 bases and J lost 1; bases outside the gene matches: 5. CDR3 nucleotide sequence: TGCGCCAGCAGGACAGGGGTTGAAAGCAATCAGCCCCAGCATTTT. Protein sequence: CASRTGVESNQPQHF.

The chain is built from TRBV19 and TRBJ2-7; 9 nucleotides line up with TRBD1. Germline loops: CDR1 LNHDA, CDR2 SQIVND (reference sequence). This CDR3 has 19 amino acids. The V segment lost 4 bases and the J segment 0 bases; nucleotides outside the gene matches: 16. In nucleotides, the CDR3 is TGTGCCAGTAGTACGGGACAGGGTGTCTATGGGGGGACCTCCTACGAGCAGTACTTC. It encodes CASSTGQGVYGGTSYEQYF.

This clone was counted ten times or more. V and J are TRBV19 and TRBJ1-1; D call uncertain. This CDR3 comprises 12 residues. The V gene's germline CDR1 is LNHDA and CDR2 SQIVND (reference sequence). Trimming stripped 8 bases from V and 8 bases from J, with 15 bases between. CDR3 DNA sequence: TGTGCCAGTGGGAGGACCGTCGGGGAAGCTTTCTTT. Its protein product is CASGRTVGEAFF.

CDR3 nucleotide sequence: TGTGCCAGTAGTAGAACCGGGACAGGGGGCAATAATCAGCCCCAGCATTTT. Translating it yields CASSRTGTGGNNQPQHF. The chain uses TRBV19 and TRBJ1-5; 12 positions match TRBD1. This CDR3 is built from 17 residues. After removal of 4 bases from V and 4 bases from J, the junction contained 8 bases not matched to a gene. Germline V CDR1 and CDR2: LNHDA, SQIVND (reference sequence).

V and J are TRBV10-3 and TRBJ2-1, with TRBD2 matching 8 bases. V lost 6 bases and J lost 12; bases outside the gene matches: 25. Germline CDR1 and CDR2: ENHRY and SYGVKD. This CDR3 region has 18 residues. This chain's CDR3 is CAIRNSGASDGGSLGQFF. CDR3 DNA sequence: TGTGCCATCAGGAATAGCGGGGCCTCAGATGGGGGCAGTCTTGGGCAGTTCTTC.

The chain uses TRBV7-2 and TRBJ2-5, with a weak D call TRBD1 (6 bases). This CDR3 is built from 18 residues. From germline, CDR1 is SGHTA and CDR2 FQGNSA. V was cut by 4 bases and J by 2 bases, with 23 bases left in between. For the CDR3, the DNA is TGTGCCAGCAGCTCGGAGAGACGGGACAACCGTGAGCAAGAGACCCAGTACTTC. As protein: CASSSERRDNREQETQYF.

This chain connects TRBV5-1 to TRBJ2-5, with D possibly TRBD1 on 6 matching bases. V was shortened by 9 bases and J by 2 bases, with 20 bases between the two germline ends. From germline, CDR1 is SGHRS and CDR2 YFSETQ. This CDR3 comprises 15 residues. This chain's CDR3 is CATQQGSRLQETQYF. Here the CDR3 DNA reads TGCGCCACACAACAGGGCAGTAGACTACAAGAGACCCAGTACTTC. The whole variable domain, filled in from reference TRBV5-1 and TRBJ2-5, reads KAGVTQTPRYLIKTRGQQVTLSCSPISGHRSVSWYQQTPGQGLQFLFEYFSETQRNKGNFPGRFSGRQFSNSRSEMNVSTLELGDSALYLCATQQGSRLQETQYFGPGTRLLVL.

The V call is TRBV11-2, the J call TRBJ2-5, with no clear D. The V gene lost 1 base and the J gene lost 6 bases, with 9 bases spanning the gap. The CDR3 spans 13 residues. The germline V gene encodes CDR1 SGHAT and CDR2 FQNNGV. The CDR3 reads CASSLGDKKTQYF. The CDR3, as DNA: TGTGCCAGCAGCTTAGGAGACAAAAAGACCCAGTACTTC. Combining the CDR3 with reference TRBV11-2 and TRBJ2-5 gives the whole variable domain EAGVAQSPRYKIIEKRQSVAFWCNPISGHATLYWYQQILGQGPKLLIQFQNNGVVDDSQLPKDRFSAERLKGVDSTLKIQPAKLEDSAVYLCASSLGDKKTQYFGPGTRLLVL.

This clone was found a few times. V and J are TRBV14 and TRBJ1-1; D gene unclear. CDR3 length equals 13 residues. CDR1 and CDR2 from the germline V gene are SGHDN and FVKESK. Trimming stripped 4 bases from V and 5 bases from J, with 11 bases between. CDR3 sequence (DNA): TGTGCCAGCAGCCTCCACCCGGGAACTGAAGCTTTCTTT. It codes for CASSLHPGTEAFF.

This clone occurred once. The V gene is TRBV18, the J gene TRBJ2-3; TRBD2 is a possible D gene (6 bases). This CDR3 has 15 residues. Germline V lookup: CDR1 KGHSH, CDR2 LQKENI. V lost 3 bases and J lost 1, with 11 bases in between. The CDR3 reads CASSPLSGGTDTQYF. The CDR3 DNA reads TGTGCCAGCTCACCTTTGTCGGGGGGCACAGATACGCAGTATTTT.

The chain combines TRBV19 with TRBJ1-5, with 7 bases that match TRBD1. The CDR3 has 14 amino acids. The germline gives CDR1 LNHDA, CDR2 SQIVND (reference sequence). V lost 5 bases, J lost 3 bases, and 4 bases stayed unmatched. CDR3 sequence reads: CASSGQVPNQPQHF. CDR3 nucleotides: TGTGCCAGTAGTGGACAGGTCCCCAATCAGCCCCAGCATTTT.

Here the CDR3 DNA reads TGTGCCATCCAAAGGGGGAATGAGCAGTTCTTC. This translates into CAIQRGNEQFF. V usage is TRBV28 and J usage is TRBJ2-1, with a weak D call TRBD1 (6 bases). The CDR3 length is 11 residues. Germline V gene lookup returns CDR1 MDHEN and CDR2 SYDVKM. Between the trimmed V and J ends, which lost 10 bases and 7 bases, there was a span of 11 bases.